This TCR beta chain was sequenced in a study of cytomegalovirus exposure and HLA in healthy donors. Study conclusions and caveats: Highly shared sequence variants in one cluster were likely a sequencing artifact. Reports credit the classifier with highly specific, highly sensitive diagnosis of cytomegalovirus status.

60 Vbeta and 13 Jbeta primers were used in PCR. Here immunoSEQ multiplex PCR was the method, and the copy in TCRdb shows in-frame clones only, minus some. The table shows roughly 140,000 clones, with around 84% occurring only once. With respect to this clone: The antigen remains unidentified.

Sequenced material: PBMCs. The TCR was taken from a boy aged 2 to 10 in good health and CMV-seronegative.

For the CDR3, the DNA is TGTGCCAGCAGCTTACAGGGGGCGCAGGGCTATGGCTACACCTTC. This sequence encodes CASSLQGAQGYGYTF. The gene calls are TRBV5-6 and TRBJ1-2, with 9 bases matching TRBD1. After removal of 2 bases from V and 4 bases from J, the junction contained 6 bases not matched to a gene. Germline V gene lookup returns CDR1 SGHDT and CDR2 YYEEEE. The CDR3 is made up of 15 amino acids.